The source of this T cell receptor (beta chain) is a study of radiotherapy plus CTLA-4 blockade in lung cancer. As for the study in general: Objective response was observed in approximately 18% of patients, and disease control in approximately 33%.

The protocol was immunoSEQ multiplex PCR, while the TCRdb copy is restricted to in-frame clones and leaves out a portion. The sample holds about 39,000 clones; 79% are singletons and the top ten take less than 25%. A remark on this clone: The antigen is undetermined.

CTLA-4 blockade with ipilimumab, together with focal radiation, was given to patients with chemo-refractory metastatic non-small-cell lung cancer. Germline CDR1 SGHRS, CDR2 YFSETQ. V lost 0 bases to trimming and J lost 11 bases; unmatched junction nucleotides: 6. This CDR3 contains 14 residues. Study-wide results and caveats: Expansion in blood of tumor-derived TCR clones was seen after radiotherapy plus ipilimumab.

The chain joins TRBV5-1 to TRBJ1-4, with 8 bases fitting TRBD1. The sequence was obtained from a human donor with non-small cell lung cancer that progressed on radiotherapy plus ipilimumab. The sample consisted of peripheral blood, taken from a patient treated with radiotherapy plus ipilimumab. The CDR3 is CASSLDRGVKKLFF. The DNA of the CDR3 is TGCGCCAGCAGCTTGGACAGGGGGGTGAAGAAACTGTTTTTT.